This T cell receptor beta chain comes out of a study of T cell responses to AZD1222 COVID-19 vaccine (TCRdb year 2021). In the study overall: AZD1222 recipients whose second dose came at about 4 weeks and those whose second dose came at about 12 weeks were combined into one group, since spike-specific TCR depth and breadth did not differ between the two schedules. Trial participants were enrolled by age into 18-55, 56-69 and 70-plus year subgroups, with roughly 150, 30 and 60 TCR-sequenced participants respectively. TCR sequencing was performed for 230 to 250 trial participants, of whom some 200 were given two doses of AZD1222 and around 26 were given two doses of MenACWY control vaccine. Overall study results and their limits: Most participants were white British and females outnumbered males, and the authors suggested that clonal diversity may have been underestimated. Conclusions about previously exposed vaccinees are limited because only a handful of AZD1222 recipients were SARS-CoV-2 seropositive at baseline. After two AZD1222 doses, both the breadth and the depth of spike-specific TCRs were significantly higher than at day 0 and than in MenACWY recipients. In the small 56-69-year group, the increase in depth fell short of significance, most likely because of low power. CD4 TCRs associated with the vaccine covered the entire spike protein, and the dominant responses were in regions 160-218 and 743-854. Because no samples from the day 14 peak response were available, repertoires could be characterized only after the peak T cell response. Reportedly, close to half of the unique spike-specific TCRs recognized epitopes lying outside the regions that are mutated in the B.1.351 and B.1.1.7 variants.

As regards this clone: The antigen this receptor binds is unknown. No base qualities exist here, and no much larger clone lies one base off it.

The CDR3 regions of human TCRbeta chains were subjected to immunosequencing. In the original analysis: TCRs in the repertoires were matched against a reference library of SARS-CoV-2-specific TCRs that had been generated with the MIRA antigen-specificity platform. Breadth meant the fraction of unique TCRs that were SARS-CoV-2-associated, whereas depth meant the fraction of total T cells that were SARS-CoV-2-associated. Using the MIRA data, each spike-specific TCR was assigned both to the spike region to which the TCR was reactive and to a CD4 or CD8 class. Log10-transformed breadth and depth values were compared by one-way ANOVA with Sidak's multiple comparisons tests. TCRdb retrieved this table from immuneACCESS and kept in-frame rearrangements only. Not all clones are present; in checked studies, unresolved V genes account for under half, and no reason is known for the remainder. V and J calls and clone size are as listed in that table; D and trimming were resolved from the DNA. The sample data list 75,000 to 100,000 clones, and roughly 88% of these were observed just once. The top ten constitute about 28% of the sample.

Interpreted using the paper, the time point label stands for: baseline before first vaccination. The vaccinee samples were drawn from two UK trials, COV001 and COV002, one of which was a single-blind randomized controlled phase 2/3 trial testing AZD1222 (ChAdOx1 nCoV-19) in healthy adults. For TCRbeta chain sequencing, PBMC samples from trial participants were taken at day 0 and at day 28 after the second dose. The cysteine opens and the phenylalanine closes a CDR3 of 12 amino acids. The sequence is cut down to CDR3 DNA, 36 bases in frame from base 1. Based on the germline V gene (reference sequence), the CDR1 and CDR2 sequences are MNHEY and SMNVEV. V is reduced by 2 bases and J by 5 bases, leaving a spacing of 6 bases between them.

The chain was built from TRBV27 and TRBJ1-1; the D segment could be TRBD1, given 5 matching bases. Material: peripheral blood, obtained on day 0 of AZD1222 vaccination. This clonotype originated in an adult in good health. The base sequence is TGTGCCAGCAGTTTAAGGGGAACTGAAGCTTTCTTT. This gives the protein CASSLRGTEAFF.